This T cell receptor beta chain came from a study of T cells in localized non-small cell lung cancer. Study findings and constraints: Tumor trailed uninvolved adjacent lung in T cell clonality, which peaked there. Longer survival (overall) was linked to higher T cell density in blood.

As to this clone: Its antigen is not identified.

CDR1 SEHNR and CDR2 FQNEAQ come from the germline V gene (reference sequence). J was trimmed by 10 bases and V by 5 bases; bases with no gene match: 9. The CDR3 has 14 amino acids. Method: immunoSEQ multiplex PCR; TCRdb's copy keeps in-frame clones and lacks some. The sample has approximately 31,000 clones, around 94% seen once. This clonotype was obtained from a woman aged 35-70 years with stage I lung adenocarcinoma. The chain employs TRBV7-9 and TRBJ1-4; 8 nucleotides match TRBD1. The sample here was peripheral blood, taken before any cancer treatment. The CDR3 DNA is TGTGCCAGCAGCGTCCGGGACAGGAATCCAAAACTGTTTTTT. It translates to CASSVRDRNPKLFF.